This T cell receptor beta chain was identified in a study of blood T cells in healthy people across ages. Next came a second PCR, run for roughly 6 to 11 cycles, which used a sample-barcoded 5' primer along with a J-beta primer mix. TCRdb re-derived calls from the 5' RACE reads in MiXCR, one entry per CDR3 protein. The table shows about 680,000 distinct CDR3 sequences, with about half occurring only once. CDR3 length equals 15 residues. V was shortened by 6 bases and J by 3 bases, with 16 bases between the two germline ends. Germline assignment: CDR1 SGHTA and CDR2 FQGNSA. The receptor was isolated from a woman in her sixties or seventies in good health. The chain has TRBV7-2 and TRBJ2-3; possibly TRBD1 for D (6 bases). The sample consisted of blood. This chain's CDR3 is CASRKQGGWTDTQYF. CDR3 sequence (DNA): TGTGCCAGCAGGAAACAGGGTGGTTGGACAGATACGCAGTATTTT.